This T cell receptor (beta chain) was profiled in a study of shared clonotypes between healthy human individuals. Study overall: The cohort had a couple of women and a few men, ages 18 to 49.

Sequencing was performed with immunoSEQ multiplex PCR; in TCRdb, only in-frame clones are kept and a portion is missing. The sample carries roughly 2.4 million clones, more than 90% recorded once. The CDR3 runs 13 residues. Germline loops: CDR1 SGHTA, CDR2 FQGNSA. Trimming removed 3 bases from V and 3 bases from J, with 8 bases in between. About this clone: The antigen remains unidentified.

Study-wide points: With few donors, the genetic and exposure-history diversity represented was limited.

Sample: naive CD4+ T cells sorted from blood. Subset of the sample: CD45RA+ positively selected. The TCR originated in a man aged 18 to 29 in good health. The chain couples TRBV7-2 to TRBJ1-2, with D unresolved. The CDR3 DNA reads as TGTGCCAGCAGCTTCGGCAGCCACTATGGCTACACCTTC. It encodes CASSFGSHYGYTF.